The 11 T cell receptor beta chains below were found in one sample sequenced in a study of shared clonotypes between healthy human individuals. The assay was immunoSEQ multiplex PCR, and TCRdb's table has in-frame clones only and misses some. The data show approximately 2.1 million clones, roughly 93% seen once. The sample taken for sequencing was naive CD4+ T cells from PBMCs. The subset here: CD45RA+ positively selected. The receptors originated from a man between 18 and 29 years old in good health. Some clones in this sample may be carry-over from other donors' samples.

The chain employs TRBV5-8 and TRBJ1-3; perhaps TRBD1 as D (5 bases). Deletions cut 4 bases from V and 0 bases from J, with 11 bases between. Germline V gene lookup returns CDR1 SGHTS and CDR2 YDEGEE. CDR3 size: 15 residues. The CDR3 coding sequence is TGTGCCAGCAGCGGGGGACTCCTCTCTGGAAACACCATATATTTT. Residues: CASSGGLLSGNTIYF.

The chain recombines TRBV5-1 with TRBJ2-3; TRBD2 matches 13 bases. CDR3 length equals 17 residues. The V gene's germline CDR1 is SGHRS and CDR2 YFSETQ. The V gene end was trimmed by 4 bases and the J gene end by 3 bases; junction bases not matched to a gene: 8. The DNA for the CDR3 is TGCGCCAGCAGCGTAGGAGTACTAGCGGGAGGGACAGATACGCAGTATTTT. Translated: CASSVGVLAGGTDTQYF.

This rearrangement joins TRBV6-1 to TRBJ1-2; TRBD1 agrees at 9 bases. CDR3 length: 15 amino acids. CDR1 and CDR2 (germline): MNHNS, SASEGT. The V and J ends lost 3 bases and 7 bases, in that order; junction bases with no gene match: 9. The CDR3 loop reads CASSDPLRQGVGYTF. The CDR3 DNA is TGTGCCAGCAGTGACCCCTTACGACAGGGGGTTGGCTACACCTTC.

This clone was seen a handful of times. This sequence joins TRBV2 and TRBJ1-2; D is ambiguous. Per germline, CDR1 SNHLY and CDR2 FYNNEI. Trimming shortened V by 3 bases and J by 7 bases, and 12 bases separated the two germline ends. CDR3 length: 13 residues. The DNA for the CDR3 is TGTGCCAGCAGTGAGGACCTAGCGGGTGGCTACACCTTC. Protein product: CASSEDLAGGYTF.

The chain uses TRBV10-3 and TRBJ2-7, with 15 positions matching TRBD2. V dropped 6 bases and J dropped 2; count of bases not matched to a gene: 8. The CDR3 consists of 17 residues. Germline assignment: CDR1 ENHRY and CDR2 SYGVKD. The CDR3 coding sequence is TGTGCCATCAGGCCGGGACTAGCGGGAGGAGGCGCCTACGAGCAGTACTTC. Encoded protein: CAIRPGLAGGGAYEQYF.

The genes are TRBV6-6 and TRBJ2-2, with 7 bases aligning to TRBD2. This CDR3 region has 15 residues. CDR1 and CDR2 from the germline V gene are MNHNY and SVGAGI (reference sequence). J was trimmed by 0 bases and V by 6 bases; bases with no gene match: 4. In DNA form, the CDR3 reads TGTGCCAGCAGATCCGGGAGGTCGAACACCGGGGAGCTGTTTTTT. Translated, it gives CASRSGRSNTGELFF.

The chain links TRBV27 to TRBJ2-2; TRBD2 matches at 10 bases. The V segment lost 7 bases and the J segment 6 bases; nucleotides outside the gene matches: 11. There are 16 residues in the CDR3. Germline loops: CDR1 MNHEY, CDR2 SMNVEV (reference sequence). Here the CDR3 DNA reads TGTGCCAGCACCCCGGGGAGAGCGGGAGGGCCCGGGGAGCTGTTTTTT. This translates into CASTPGRAGGPGELFF.

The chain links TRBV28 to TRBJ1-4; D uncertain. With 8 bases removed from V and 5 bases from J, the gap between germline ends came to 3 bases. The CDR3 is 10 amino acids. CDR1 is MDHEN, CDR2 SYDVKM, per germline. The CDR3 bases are TGTGCCAGCGGCAATGAAAAACTGTTTTTT. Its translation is CASGNEKLFF.

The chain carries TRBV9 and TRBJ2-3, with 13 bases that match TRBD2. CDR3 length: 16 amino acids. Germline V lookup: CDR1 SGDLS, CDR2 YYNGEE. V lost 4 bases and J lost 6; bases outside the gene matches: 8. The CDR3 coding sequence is TGTGCCAGCAGCCCTAGACTAGCGGGAGGAGTCGATACGCAGTATTTT. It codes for CASSPRLAGGVDTQYF.

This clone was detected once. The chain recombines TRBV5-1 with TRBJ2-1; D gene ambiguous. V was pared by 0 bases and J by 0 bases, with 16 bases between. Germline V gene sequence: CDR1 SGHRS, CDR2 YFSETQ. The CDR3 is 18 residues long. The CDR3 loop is CASSLDYVGSTSYNEQFF. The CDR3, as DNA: TGCGCCAGCAGCTTGGATTACGTAGGGTCCACCTCCTACAATGAGCAGTTCTTC.

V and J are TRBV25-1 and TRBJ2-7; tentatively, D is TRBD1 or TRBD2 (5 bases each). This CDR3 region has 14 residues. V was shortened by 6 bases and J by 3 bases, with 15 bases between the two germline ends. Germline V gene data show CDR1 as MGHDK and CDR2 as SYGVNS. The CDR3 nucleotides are TGTGCCAGCAGAAATCCGGGACCCAACTACGAGCAGTACTTC. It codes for CASRNPGPNYEQYF.